This entry describes one TCR beta chain. The method was immunoSEQ multiplex PCR; TCRdb's version includes in-frame clones alone and lacks a portion of them. The sample shows about 140,000 clones, 60% to 80% of them seen only once. The CDR3 contains 16 residues. With 1 base clipped from V and 2 bases from J, the junction kept 8 bases outside the gene matches. Germline V gene data show CDR1 as SEHNR and CDR2 as FQNEAQ (reference sequence). The data belong to a study of blood T cell repertoires in COVID-19. Across the whole study: Samples came from the United States, Italy and Spain, spanning acute and convalescent COVID-19.

The V and J genes are TRBV7-9 and TRBJ2-7, with TRBD2 identical over 7 bases. The clonotype originates from a woman aged 45-65 years with active or convalescent COVID-19. Sequencing used peripheral blood. This chain's CDR3 is CASSLVRGSPPYEQYF. The CDR3, as DNA: TGTGCCAGCAGCTTAGTGCGGGGGTCTCCCCCCTACGAGCAGTACTTC.